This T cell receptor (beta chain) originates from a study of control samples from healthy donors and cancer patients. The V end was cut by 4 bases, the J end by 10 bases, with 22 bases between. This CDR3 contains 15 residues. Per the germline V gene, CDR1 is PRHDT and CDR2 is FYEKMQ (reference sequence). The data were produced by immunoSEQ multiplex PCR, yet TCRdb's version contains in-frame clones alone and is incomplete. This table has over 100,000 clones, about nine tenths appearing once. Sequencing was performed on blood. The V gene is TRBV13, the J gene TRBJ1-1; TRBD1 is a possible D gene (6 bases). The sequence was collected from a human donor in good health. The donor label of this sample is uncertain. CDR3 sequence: CASSYPSAGTMGAFF. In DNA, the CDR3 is TGTGCCAGCAGCTATCCTTCGGCTGGGACAATGGGAGCTTTCTTT. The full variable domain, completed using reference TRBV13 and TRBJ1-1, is AAGVIQSPRHLIKEKRETATLKCYPIPRHDTVYWYQQGPGQDPQFLISFYEKMQSDKGSIPDRFSAQQFSDYHSELNMSSLELGDSALYFCASSYPSAGTMGAFFGQGTRLTVV.